The present entry profiles one T cell receptor (beta chain) with its context. The data belong to a study of blood T cells in healthy people across ages. Trimming took off 5 bases at V and 1 base at J, with 9 bases between the two ends. The CDR3 is made up of 12 amino acids. Germline V CDR1 and CDR2: SQVTM, ANQGSEA. Then a second PCR, running roughly 7 to 11 cycles, was carried out with a sample-barcoded 5' primer and a J-beta primer mix. MiXCR, applied by TCRdb to the 5' RACE reads, yields one record per CDR3 protein. The table lists roughly 1.9 million distinct CDR3 sequences, about two fifths of them singletons.

Source material: blood. The chain recombines TRBV29-1 with TRBJ2-7; the D gene is possibly TRBD1 (6 bases). The receptor's source is a human donor in good health. DNA for the CDR3: TGCAGCGTTCACAGGGCGTCCTACGAGCAGTACTTC. This encodes CSVHRASYEQYF.